Below, one T cell receptor beta chain is given with its context. This clonotype was counted between two and nine times. This receptor's antigen is unknown. Base-call qualities are not available, and no considerably larger clone is one nucleotide away. A patient counted as having stable Graves' hyperthyroidism if no progression to ophthalmopathy occurred over 18 months of follow-up. Hyperthyroidism patients were newly diagnosed, had a disease duration of under 2 months, and were aged 18 to 65 years. Exclusion was applied to patients with uncontrolled infections, other autoimmune diseases, pregnancy or lactation. Diagnoses were based on clinical symptoms, serum thyroxine and TRAb, thyroid ultrasound and orbital computed tomography. Total RNA was extracted using Trizol reagent, and RNA quality was assessed on an Agilent 2100 Bioanalyzer. TCR beta CDR3 regions were amplified from RNA transcripts. For the first round of RT-PCR on the TCR CDR3, the HTBI primer set was used together with the Qiagen OneStep RT-PCR kit. Libraries were constructed in a second round of multiplex PCR, after which size selection and purification were carried out. The libraries were sequenced on an Illumina HiSeq2000 using paired-end 100 bp reads. The source study handled its data this way. SOAPnuke was used to process the raw data, with reads discarded if the reads contained adapters or uncalled bases, had a mean Phred below 15, or lacked an exact constant-primer or identifier match. COPE v1.2.5 was used to merge high-quality paired reads, and clonotypes were defined as unique nucleotide sequences. Clonotypes were aligned to IMGT TRBV, TRBD and TRBJ reference segments using MiTCR v1.1. The analysis included only V-J combinations with a frequency above 0.0001, which together covered roughly 99% of the repertoires. The TCS score was defined as F50 (clonal expansion) divided by E x V (chaos), with BLOSUM62-based TCRdist calculated between CDR3 peptides within each V-J. Welch's t-statistics and random forest reduced roughly 540 V-J features to roughly 13, which were used in a naive Bayes classifier (R e1071). The similarity between thyroid and blood repertoires was quantified using the Morisita-Horn index. TCRdb reprocessing: public reads trimmed at Q25 with fastp, clones called with MiXCR, in-frame beta chains kept. One record per CDR3 amino acid sequence lists the most common genes and DNA. TCRdb's processing, not the study's, gives the V and J calls here. Here the sample has 500,000 to 750,000 distinct CDR3 sequences; around 45% occur a single time. Of the sample, about 8.3% falls within the top ten clones.

This record comes from a study of T cells in Graves' hyperthyroidism and ophthalmopathy (dated by TCRdb to the late 2010s). The study in broad terms: A discovery cohort of roughly 96 patients, approximately 45 with Graves' ophthalmopathy and 57 with stable Graves' hyperthyroidism, was used to find distinguishing TCR V-J signatures. Prospective prediction of ophthalmopathy was tested in an independent validation cohort consisting of 18 hyperthyroidism patients and approximately 16 patients who later progressed to ophthalmopathy. The 85 to 100 discovery patients were divided at random into training and test sets in a 7:3 ratio. In more than 5 Graves' hyperthyroidism patients, the study also compared T-cell repertoires from thyroid tissue with T-cell repertoires from blood. After blood sampling, hyperthyroidism patients were treated with methimazole at a starting dose of 30 mg daily, and ophthalmopathy patients were treated with high-dose intravenous methylprednisolone. The paper reports TCR Vbeta CDR3 sequencing of about 140 peripheral blood samples: approximately 41 ophthalmopathy, under 85 hyperthyroidism and approximately 17 progressor patients.

Results and caveats for the whole study, not just this receptor: Most expanded thyroid clonotypes (frequency above 0.001) were also detected in blood, a finding suggesting that blood repertoires may reflect thyroid immune responses. In validation, the model predicted progression to ophthalmopathy with over 65% sensitivity and 72% to 85% specificity, a median of approximately 6.5 months before onset. A model built on a 13 V-J signature distinguished ophthalmopathy from stable hyperthyroidism, reaching around 88% sensitivity and 81.08% specificity in cross-validation and 80%/75% in testing. Sample size was not statistically predetermined, and investigators were not blinded to group allocation.

CDR1 and CDR2, looked up from the germline V gene, are ENHRY and SYGVKD. V and J are trimmed by 3 bases and 9 bases, and the gene matches miss 10 bases of the junction. From the cysteine through the phenylalanine, the CDR3 covers 16 amino acids. Here the CDR3 DNA is all that survives: 48 bases in frame from base 1. The sequenced material came from peripheral blood or thyroid tissue (not recorded which). The rearrangement joined TRBV10-3 to TRBJ2-1; 11 bases in the middle match TRBD2. This TCR derives from a woman aged 18-35 years with Graves' hyperthyroidism. The bases read TGTGCCATCAGTGAAGTTTGGGCTAGCGGGAGGACTGAGCAGTTCTTC. Translated, it reads CAISEVWASGRTEQFF.